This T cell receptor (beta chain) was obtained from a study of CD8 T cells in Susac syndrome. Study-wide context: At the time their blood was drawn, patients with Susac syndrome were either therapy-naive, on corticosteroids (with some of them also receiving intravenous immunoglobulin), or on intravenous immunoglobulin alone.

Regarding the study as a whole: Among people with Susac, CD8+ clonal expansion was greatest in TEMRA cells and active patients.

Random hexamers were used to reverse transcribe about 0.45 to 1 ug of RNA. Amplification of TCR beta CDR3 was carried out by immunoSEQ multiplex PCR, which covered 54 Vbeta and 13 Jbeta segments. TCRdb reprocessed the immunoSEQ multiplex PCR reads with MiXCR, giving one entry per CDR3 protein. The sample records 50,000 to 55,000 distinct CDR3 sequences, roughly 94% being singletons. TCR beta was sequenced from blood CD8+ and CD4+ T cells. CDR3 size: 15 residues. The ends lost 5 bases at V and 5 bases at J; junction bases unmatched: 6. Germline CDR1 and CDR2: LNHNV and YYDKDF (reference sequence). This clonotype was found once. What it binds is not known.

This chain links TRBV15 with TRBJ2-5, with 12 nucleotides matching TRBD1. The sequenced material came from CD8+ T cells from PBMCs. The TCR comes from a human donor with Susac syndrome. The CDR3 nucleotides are TGTGCCACCAGCGGGACAGGGGGCTTTGGGGAGACCCAGTACTTC. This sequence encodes CATSGTGGFGETQYF.